The entry below gives a single T cell receptor (beta chain) sequence along with its context. This specimen comes from a study of T cell changes during pregnancy in multiple sclerosis. Assay: immunoSEQ multiplex PCR; the TCRdb copy retains only in-frame clones and omits some. This table has around 75,000 clones, 94% appearing once. The CDR3 loop spans 14 amino acids. Trimming cost V 6 bases and J 6 bases, with 19 bases left between them. Germline V CDR1 and CDR2: SGHRS, YFSETQ. The rearrangement links TRBV5-1 to TRBJ2-7, with D perhaps matching TRBD2 (6 bases). The receptor was derived from a female donor with multiple sclerosis, enrolled in a pregnancy study. The specimen comprised CD4+ T cells from peripheral blood mononuclear cells, sampled after pregnancy. The CDR3 sequence: CASNSDGGYGEQYF. As DNA, the CDR3 is TGCGCCAGCAACTCCGACGGGGGATACGGCGAGCAGTACTTC.